These T cell receptor beta chains were read from a single sample in a study of human thymus T cells. Here immunoSEQ multiplex PCR was the method, and the copy in TCRdb shows in-frame clones only, minus some. Counted here are roughly 130,000 clones, 90% to 95% occurring once; the ten biggest clones make up roughly 0.024%. The sequenced sample was thymus tissue. These receptors originate from a boy less than two years old with a congenital heart defect but otherwise immunologically healthy. The CDR3 runs from the conserved cysteine through the conserved F or W. D genes are given only for firm matches. Size is omitted from some rows. Given values are once, few, many or a class for expanded clones.

J | V | D | size | CDR3 | DNA
TRBJ2-3 | TRBV4-3 | . | few | CASSRTLGRGRTDTQYF | TGCGCCAGCAGCCGAACCCTTGGGCGGGGTCGCACAGATACGCAGTATTTT
TRBJ2-5 | TRBV2 | . | . | CASILAVGRDAEGETQYF | TGTGCCAGTATACTAGCAGTGGGTCGAGACGCAGAGGGGGAGACCCAGTACTTC
TRBJ2-3 | TRBV20-1 | . | . | CSARDTDTQYF | TGCAGTGCTAGAGATACAGATACGCAGTATTTT
TRBJ1-1 | TRBV6-4 | . | . | CASRVQGNSTEAFF | TGTGCCAGCAGAGTACAGGGAAACAGCACTGAAGCTTTCTTT
TRBJ1-6 | TRBV27 | . | few | CASSLDILRSPLHF | TGTGCCAGCAGTTTGGACATCCTTAGATCACCCCTCCACTTT
TRBJ2-7 | TRBV28 | . | . | CASRPNSVNYEQYF | TGTGCCAGCAGACCTAACTCGGTCAACTACGAGCAGTACTTC
TRBJ1-1 | TRBV7-2 | . | . | CASSFPGIAEAFF | TGTGCCAGCAGCTTTCCAGGGATCGCTGAAGCTTTCTTT
TRBJ1-5 | TRBV5-4 | . | . | CASSFGGNQPQHF | TGTGCCAGCAGCTTCGGCGGGAATCAGCCCCAGCATTTT
TRBJ2-7 | TRBV6-1 | . | . | CASIKWGPDYEQYF | TGTGCCAGCATCAAGTGGGGTCCGGACTACGAGCAGTACTTC
TRBJ1-6 | TRBV28 | . | . | CASSPQGKSPLHF | TGTGCCAGCAGTCCGCAGGGGAAGTCACCCCTCCACTTT
TRBJ2-7 | TRBV11-2 | . | . | CASSLVADSVYEQYF | TGTGCCAGCAGCTTAGTGGCAGACTCTGTCTACGAGCAGTACTTC
TRBJ1-4 | TRBV5-8 | TRBD1 | . | CASSLRTGDEKLFF | TGTGCCAGCAGCTTGCGGACAGGGGATGAAAAACTGTTTTTT
TRBJ2-4 | TRBV4-1 | . | . | CASSPQPLAKNIQYF | TGCGCCAGCAGCCCCCAACCGCTAGCCAAAAACATTCAGTACTTC
TRBJ1-2 | TRBV15 | . | . | CATSRATAARLGYGYTF | TGTGCCACCAGCAGAGCAACAGCCGCTAGACTAGGCTATGGCTACACCTTC
TRBJ2-3 | TRBV4-3 | . | . | CASSRQGQESTDTQYF | TGCGCCAGCAGCCGCCAGGGACAAGAGAGCACAGATACGCAGTATTTT
TRBJ2-2 | TRBV15 | TRBD1 | . | CATSRGQGYTGELFF | TGTGCCACCAGCAGAGGACAGGGCTACACCGGGGAGCTGTTTTTT
TRBJ1-1 | TRBV7-9 | TRBD1 | . | CASSPGQASNTEAFF | TGTGCCAGCAGCCCCGGACAGGCTTCAAACACTGAAGCTTTCTTT
TRBJ1-6 | TRBV27 | . | . | CASSREGRSPLHF | TGTGCCAGCAGTCGGGAGGGGCGGTCACCCCTCCACTTT
TRBJ2-1 | TRBV7-2 | . | . | CASSLAGGPVYNEQFF | TGTGCCAGCAGCTTAGCGGGGGGTCCCGTCTACAATGAGCAGTTCTTC
TRBJ1-4 | TRBV9 | . | . | CASSPGNLREPHFEKLFF | TGTGCCAGCAGCCCTGGAAACCTCAGGGAACCTCACTTTGAAAAACTGTTTTTT
TRBJ2-2 | TRBV7-9 | . | . | CASSSGSNTGELFF | TGTGCCAGCAGTTCCGGGTCGAACACCGGGGAGCTGTTTTTT
TRBJ2-5 | TRBV4-3 | . | once | CASSQEKVLWRGPQETQYF | TGCGCCAGCAGCCAAGAGAAGGTCTTGTGGCGGGGGCCCCAAGAGACCCAGTACTTC
TRBJ2-1 | TRBV14 | . | . | CASSQDPPGPYNEQFF | TGTGCCAGCAGCCAAGATCCCCCGGGCCCCTACAATGAGCAGTTCTTC
TRBJ1-2 | TRBV18 | TRBD1 | . | CASSPLDRANYGYTF | TGTGCCAGCTCACCGTTGGACAGGGCAAACTATGGCTACACCTTC
TRBJ1-1 | TRBV7-6 | . | . | CASSLATAGNTEAFF | TGTGCCAGCAGCTTAGCCACGGCAGGGAACACTGAAGCTTTCTTT
TRBJ2-1 | TRBV30 | TRBD2 | . | CAWSSGGSYNEQFF | TGTGCCTGGAGTAGCGGGGGGTCCTACAATGAGCAGTTCTTC
TRBJ2-1 | TRBV6-5 | TRBD2 | . | CASSPGLAIWNEQFF | TGTGCCAGCAGTCCTGGACTAGCGATTTGGAATGAGCAGTTCTTC
TRBJ2-7 | TRBV11-2 | . | . | CASGGRRVRSYEQYF | TGTGCCAGCGGTGGACGGCGGGTAAGGAGCTACGAGCAGTACTTC
TRBJ2-5 | TRBV15 | TRBD2 | . | CATSFLAGGGGETQYF | TGTGCCACCAGCTTTCTAGCGGGGGGTGGTGGAGAGACCCAGTACTTC
TRBJ1-2 | TRBV5-4 | . | . | CASSFLGIWGYTF | TGTGCCAGCAGCTTTCTAGGCATTTGGGGCTACACCTTC
TRBJ2-7 | TRBV15 | . | . | CATSSGGHHEQYF | TGTGCCACCAGCAGCGGGGGTCATCACGAGCAGTACTTC
TRBJ2-7 | TRBV7-2 | . | . | CASSPGQGGTGEQYF | TGTGCCAGCAGCCCAGGGCAGGGTGGCACGGGCGAGCAGTACTTC
TRBJ2-6 | TRBV12-1 | . | . | CASSSTRDRGHSGANVLTF | TGTGCCAGCAGCTCTACCCGGGACAGGGGGCATTCTGGGGCCAACGTCCTGACTTTC
TRBJ2-5 | TRBV2 | TRBD1 | . | CASSEAVGQGQTQYF | TGTGCCAGCAGTGAAGCGGTGGGACAGGGGCAGACCCAGTACTTC
TRBJ1-4 | TRBV12-5 | . | . | CASGFWPDATNEKLFF | TGTGCTAGTGGTTTTTGGCCGGACGCAACTAATGAAAAACTGTTTTTT
TRBJ2-3 | TRBV30 | . | . | CAWSDLREPDTQYF | TGTGCCTGGAGCGACCTCCGGGAGCCGGATACGCAGTATTTT
TRBJ1-2 | TRBV2 | TRBD1 | . | CASSGQGHGYTF | TGTGCCAGCAGCGGACAGGGCCATGGCTACACCTTC
TRBJ2-7 | TRBV7-9 | TRBD1 | . | CASSEPGTGGYEQYF | TGTGCCAGCAGCGAACCCGGGACAGGGGGCTACGAGCAGTACTTC